A single sample gave rise to the 30 T cell receptor beta chains below, sequenced in a study of cytomegalovirus exposure and HLA in healthy donors. The PCR ran on 60 Vbeta and 13 Jbeta primers. This table comes from immunoSEQ multiplex PCR, and its TCRdb copy is limited to in-frame clones, with some not included. Of approximately 240,000 clones listed, roughly 80% were seen once; the top ten hold 5% to 6%. The sequencing sample was made of PBMCs. These receptor sequences come from a woman in her thirties or forties in good health and CMV-seropositive.

The chain is built from TRBV6-5 and TRBJ2-5, with D possibly TRBD1 on 6 matching bases. The germline CDR1 and CDR2 sequences are MNHEY and SVGAGI. Trimming removed 7 bases from V and 3 bases from J, with 18 bases in between. The CDR3 sequence is 15 residues long. The CDR3 region is CASTPRGTVKETQYF. CDR3 nucleotide sequence: TGTGCCAGCACCCCCAGGGGAACAGTCAAAGAGACCCAGTACTTC.

This clone was detected only a few times. The genes are TRBV27 and TRBJ1-2; D gene uncertain. V lost 2 bases and J lost 3, with 13 bases in between. Germline V lookup: CDR1 MNHEY, CDR2 SMNVEV (reference sequence). The CDR3 covers 15 residues. The CDR3 spells CASSLGGGIHYGYTF. The CDR3 DNA sequence: TGTGCCAGCAGTTTAGGTGGAGGGATTCACTATGGCTACACCTTC.

This chain joins TRBV18 and TRBJ2-1, with 8 positions matching TRBD2. Germline loops: CDR1 KGHSH, CDR2 LQKENI. V trimming: 5 bases; J trimming: 2 bases; junction bases outside the gene matches: 5. CDR3 length equals 15 residues. The CDR3 coding sequence is TGTGCCAGCTCATCTAGCGGGCCGACCTACAATGAGCAGTTCTTC. Its protein product is CASSSSGPTYNEQFF.

CDR3 region: CASRPGTGGSMNTEAFF. In nucleotides, the CDR3 is TGCGCCAGCAGACCTGGGACAGGGGGAAGCATGAACACTGAAGCTTTCTTT. The J gene is TRBJ1-1, the V gene TRBV5-1; 11 bases map to TRBD1. The CDR3 has 17 amino acids. After removal of 5 bases from V and 0 bases from J, the junction contained 9 bases not matched to a gene. Germline V CDR1 and CDR2: SGHRS, YFSETQ.

J is TRBJ2-2 and V is TRBV5-8; TRBD1 agrees at 12 bases. The ends lost 5 bases at V and 3 bases at J; junction bases unmatched: 8. The CDR3 length is 17 residues. Germline assignment: CDR1 SGHTS and CDR2 YDEGEE. The CDR3 region has the DNA TGTGCCAGCAGAATACAGGGACAGGGGGCGGACACCGGGGAGCTGTTTTTT. This sequence encodes CASRIQGQGADTGELFF. The full variable domain, in which reference TRBV5-8 and TRBJ2-2 provide the parts outside the CDR3, is EAGVTQSPTHLIKTRGQQATLRCSPISGHTSVYWYQQALGLGLQFLLWYDEGEERNRGNFPPRFSGRQFPNYSSELNVNALELEDSALYLCASRIQGQGADTGELFFGEGSRLTVL.

The rearrangement links TRBV6-1 to TRBJ1-5, with a possible D match to TRBD1 (6 bases). V was clipped by 1 base and J by 6 bases, with 16 bases between them. CDR1 is MNHNS, CDR2 SASEGT, per germline. The CDR3 extends over 16 amino acids. CDR3 in DNA: TGTGCCAGCAGTGAAGTGGCGGGGGCGGGAGTTCAGCCCCAGCATTTT. It is translated as CASSEVAGAGVQPQHF.

This sequence joins TRBV19 and TRBJ1-1, with D perhaps TRBD1 (5 bases). Trimming shortened V by 0 bases and J by 3 bases, and 8 bases separated the two germline ends. The CDR3 totals 14 residues. CDR1 is LNHDA and CDR2 is SQIVND in the germline V gene (reference sequence). CDR3 nucleotide sequence: TGTGCCAGTAGTATAGATAGACAGCACACTGAAGCTTTCTTT. Protein sequence: CASSIDRQHTEAFF. The variable domain in full, with the rest retrieved from reference TRBV19 and TRBJ1-1, is DGGITQSPKYLFRKEGQNVTLSCEQNLNHDAMYWYRQDPGQGLRLIYYSQIVNDFQKGDIAEGYSVSREKKESFPLTVTSAQKNPTAFYLCASSIDRQHTEAFFGQGTRLTVV.

This clone came up once. The chain couples TRBV30 to TRBJ1-1; D may be TRBD1 (5 bases). Trimming stripped 0 bases from V and 1 base from J, with 12 bases between. Germline V gene sequence: CDR1 GTSNPN, CDR2 SVGIG (reference sequence). The CDR3 loop spans 15 amino acids. CDR3 region: CAWSVIRAANTEAFF. The CDR3 coding sequence is TGTGCCTGGAGTGTAATCAGGGCAGCGAACACTGAAGCTTTCTTT.

Notes on this clone: Mismatch with germline at one junction end may stem from a read error. The chain links TRBV7-7 to TRBJ2-7; 10 bases align to TRBD2. CDR1 and CDR2 (germline): SSHAT, FNYEAQ (reference sequence). The CDR3 length is 15 residues. The CDR3 reads CASSLEASGSYEQYF. In nucleotides, the CDR3 is TGTGCTAGCAGCTTAGAGGCTAGCGGGAGCTACGAGCAGTACTTC.

This clone has a handful of counts. Other DNA sequences in this specimen translate into the identical CDR3. The chain links TRBV9 to TRBJ2-5; D unresolved. The CDR3 runs to 14 residues. Trimming left V 0 bases short and J 2 bases short, with 8 bases between. Germline V gene data show CDR1 as SGDLS and CDR2 as YYNGEE. The CDR3: CASSVGQAQETQYF. Here the CDR3 DNA reads TGTGCCAGCAGCGTAGGGCAGGCGCAAGAGACCCAGTACTTC. The whole variable domain, remainder taken from reference TRBV9 and TRBJ2-5, is DSGVTQTPKHLITATGQRVTLRCSPRSGDLSVYWYQQSLDQGLQFLIQYYNGEERAKGNILERFSAQQFPDLHSELNLSSLELGDSALYFCASSVGQAQETQYFGPGTRLLVL.

This chain links TRBV5-6 with TRBJ2-1, with D uncertain. V gave up 2 bases and J gave up 5 bases, with 17 bases separating them. Germline loops: CDR1 SGHDT, CDR2 YYEEEE. The CDR3 has 16 residues. In nucleotides, the CDR3 is TGTGCCAGCAGCTTTATACGTCAGGCGCAAAACAATGAGCAGTTCTTC. Residues: CASSFIRQAQNNEQFF.

The chain joins TRBV7-2 to TRBJ2-7; D is possibly TRBD1 (7 bases). CDR1 is SGHTA and CDR2 is FQGNSA in the germline V gene. The length of the CDR3 is 15 residues. Between the trimmed V and J ends, which lost 2 bases and 6 bases, there was a span of 17 bases. CDR3 protein: CASSLRDRAGREQYF. CDR3 bases: TGTGCCAGCAGCTTAAGAGACAGGGCGGGGCGCGAGCAGTACTTC.

Only one count was recorded for this clone. The chain combines TRBV7-9 with TRBJ1-4, with D perhaps TRBD1 (6 bases). CDR3 length equals 16 residues. Per germline, CDR1 SEHNR and CDR2 FQNEAQ (reference sequence). The ends were cut back, 0 bases at V and 1 base at J, with 9 bases in the middle. The CDR3 DNA reads TGTGCCAGCAGCTTAGCGGCAGGGGTAACTAATGAAAAACTGTTTTTT. Translated: CASSLAAGVTNEKLFF.

Written as DNA, the CDR3 is TGTGCCAGCAGCTTATCCCTCCCCGACAGGGCTACGCGGTACAATGAGCAGTTCTTC. The encoded protein is CASSLSLPDRATRYNEQFF. The chain couples TRBV7-7 to TRBJ2-1; TRBD1 agrees at 7 bases. Trimming at V came to 2 bases and at J to 4 bases, leaving 17 bases not matched to a gene. CDR1 is SSHAT, CDR2 FNYEAQ, per germline (reference sequence). The CDR3 spans 19 residues. The full variable domain, with the rest looked up from reference TRBV7-7 and TRBJ2-1, is GAGVSQSPRYKVTKRGQDVTLRCDPISSHATLYWYQQALGQGPEFLTYFNYEAQPDKSGLPSDRFSAERPEGSISTLTIQRTEQRDSAMYRCASSLSLPDRATRYNEQFFGPGTRLTVL.

This chain links TRBV2 with TRBJ1-4; possibly TRBD1 for D (5 bases). CDR1 and CDR2 (germline): SNHLY, FYNNEI. The V gene lost 8 bases and the J gene lost 5 bases, with 12 bases spanning the gap. CDR3 length equals 13 residues. CDR3 in DNA: TGTGCCAGCGGCGGGACTGTGAATGAAAAACTGTTTTTT. This encodes CASGGTVNEKLFF.

The chain couples TRBV29-1 to TRBJ2-5, with TRBD2 matching 7 bases. J gave up 5 bases and V 6 bases, and 9 bases lay outside the gene matches. The CDR3 runs 13 residues. Germline V CDR1 and CDR2: SQVTM, ANQGSEA. CDR3 sequence (DNA): TGCAGCGTCCGAGCGGGGATTTGGGAGACCCAGTACTTC. Its translation: CSVRAGIWETQYF.

The chain employs TRBV7-2 and TRBJ2-3, with TRBD2 matching over 7 bases. With 0 bases clipped from V and 6 bases from J, the junction kept 6 bases outside the gene matches. Per the germline V gene, CDR1 is SGHTA and CDR2 is FQGNSA. The CDR3 runs to 15 residues. The CDR3 reads CASSLAQRGADTQYF. The DNA of the CDR3 is TGTGCCAGCAGCTTAGCCCAGCGGGGCGCTGATACGCAGTATTTT.

The chain is built from TRBV5-1 and TRBJ2-1, with 11 bases that match TRBD1. This CDR3 has 17 amino acids. The germline CDR1 and CDR2 sequences are SGHRS and YFSETQ. Trimming cost V 0 bases and J 5 bases; bases outside gene matches: 7. The CDR3 coding sequence is TGCGCCAGCAGCTTGGGTGACGGGACAGGGGGTAACAATGAGCAGTTCTTC. The encoded protein is CASSLGDGTGGNNEQFF.

V and J are TRBV7-2 and TRBJ2-5; no clear D. V lost 0 bases and J 7 bases, leaving 6 bases between the germline ends. Germline CDR1 is SGHTA and CDR2 is FQGNSA. The CDR3 consists of 12 residues. CDR3 in amino acids: CASSLAIGTQYF. The CDR3 DNA sequence: TGTGCCAGCAGCTTAGCCATCGGGACCCAGTACTTC.

The V call is TRBV7-9, the J call TRBJ1-2; TRBD1 aligns across 7 bases. This CDR3 comprises 16 residues. V dropped 5 bases and J dropped 5; count of bases not matched to a gene: 14. Germline CDR1 and CDR2: SEHNR and FQNEAQ (reference sequence). The CDR3 DNA is TGTGCCAGCAGCCCACATGGAGGGGGCTTAGTATATGGCTACACCTTC. Amino acids: CASSPHGGGLVYGYTF.

V is TRBV18 and J is TRBJ2-7; possibly TRBD2 for D (6 bases). The V end was cut by 2 bases, the J end by 3 bases, with 11 bases between. CDR3 size: 14 residues. Germline CDR1 is KGHSH and CDR2 is LQKENI. This chain's CDR3 is CASSPSEGLYEQYF. The CDR3 DNA sequence: TGTGCCAGCTCACCATCGGAGGGGCTCTACGAGCAGTACTTC.

The V gene is TRBV5-4, the J gene TRBJ2-7; D is possibly TRBD2 (5 bases). The CDR3 loop spans 13 amino acids. The germline V and J ends were trimmed by 2 bases and 3 bases, with 9 bases remaining between them. The germline V gene has CDR1 SGHNT and CDR2 YYREEE (reference sequence). CDR3 region: CASSFAGGYEQYF. The DNA of the CDR3 is TGTGCCAGCAGCTTTGCGGGCGGCTACGAGCAGTACTTC.

This chain joins TRBV18 and TRBJ2-4, with TRBD1 as a possible D gene (6 bases). Germline V lookup: CDR1 KGHSH, CDR2 LQKENI. The CDR3 runs to 13 residues. V lost 3 bases and J lost 8, with 11 bases in between. The CDR3 region has the DNA TGTGCCAGCTCACCCGGACAGAGGGACATTCAGTACTTC. This translates into CASSPGQRDIQYF. Supplemented by reference TRBV18 and TRBJ2-4, the full variable domain reads NAGVMQNPRHLVRRRGQEARLRCSPMKGHSHVYWYRQLPEEGLKFMVYLQKENIIDESGMPKERFSAEFPKEGPSILRIQQVVRGDSAAYFCASSPGQRDIQYFGAGTRLSVL.

The V gene is TRBV19, the J gene TRBJ1-5, with D perhaps matching TRBD1 (5 bases). The V gene's germline CDR1 is LNHDA and CDR2 SQIVND (reference sequence). This CDR3 contains 15 residues. Trimming pared 5 bases from V and 0 bases from J, leaving 11 bases between. The CDR3 reads CASSPRTTSNQPQHF. CDR3 in DNA: TGTGCCAGTAGTCCCCGGACAACTAGCAATCAGCCCCAGCATTTT.

The chain links TRBV4-2 to TRBJ2-7, with D hard to call. The CDR3 runs 13 residues. V gave up 1 base and J gave up 4 bases, with 8 bases separating them. Germline V CDR1 and CDR2: LGHNA, YNFKEQ. The CDR3 sequence: CASSQAVAYEQYF. DNA of the CDR3: TGTGCCAGCAGCCAAGCTGTCGCGTACGAGCAGTACTTC.

The table lists this clone with a count of one. The chain carries TRBV29-1 and TRBJ2-2, with a tentative D call TRBD2 (5 bases). Germline loops: CDR1 SQVTM, CDR2 ANQGSEA. This CDR3 has 14 amino acids. V was clipped by 3 bases and J by 4 bases, with 12 bases between them. CDR3 sequence: CSVDMDSTTGELFF. In DNA, the CDR3 is TGCAGCGTTGATATGGACTCGACCACCGGGGAGCTGTTTTTT.

This clone was detected a few times. The chain employs TRBV6-5 and TRBJ2-1, with D unresolved. The CDR3 contains 15 residues. Per germline, CDR1 MNHEY and CDR2 SVGAGI. Trimming took off 5 bases at V and 4 bases at J, with 15 bases between the two ends. The CDR3 DNA reads TGTGCCAGCAGTAGTGCGCGTTGGGCTTACAATGAGCAGTTCTTC. This gives the protein CASSSARWAYNEQFF.

The chain uses TRBV28 and TRBJ1-2; D may be TRBD1 (6 bases). The germline V and J ends were trimmed by 6 bases and 4 bases, with 24 bases remaining between them. Germline values: CDR1 MDHEN, CDR2 SYDVKM. The CDR3 is 17 residues long. CDR3 bases: TGTGCCAGCAGCCCTTTCCCTGGACAGCAACAAAGCTATGGCTACACCTTC. Residues: CASSPFPGQQQSYGYTF.

The V gene is TRBV19, the J gene TRBJ2-1, with 9 nucleotides matching TRBD2. The CDR3 contains 14 residues. Germline loops: CDR1 LNHDA, CDR2 SQIVND (reference sequence). Trimming removed 4 bases from V and 4 bases from J; junction bases left unmatched: 2. Written as DNA, the CDR3 is TGTGCCAGTAGTAGCGGGGGGGCTTACAATGAGCAGTTCTTC. This translates into CASSSGGAYNEQFF. The variable domain in full, with the rest retrieved from reference TRBV19 and TRBJ2-1, is DGGITQSPKYLFRKEGQNVTLSCEQNLNHDAMYWYRQDPGQGLRLIYYSQIVNDFQKGDIAEGYSVSREKKESFPLTVTSAQKNPTAFYLCASSSGGAYNEQFFGPGTRLTVL.

The chain joins TRBV19 to TRBJ2-7; maybe TRBD2 (5 bases). The CDR3 is made up of 18 amino acids. The germline CDR1 and CDR2 sequences are LNHDA and SQIVND (reference sequence). Trimming took off 4 bases at V and 2 bases at J, with 24 bases between the two ends. Here the CDR3 reads CASSTRKRAATETYEQYF. CDR3 in DNA: TGTGCCAGTAGTACGCGGAAACGAGCGGCCACAGAAACCTACGAGCAGTACTTC.